This TCR beta chain appears in the sequencing data of a study of long-term antiretroviral therapy in people with HIV. Trimming took off 7 bases at V and 7 bases at J, with 16 bases between the two ends. Germline loops: CDR1 SNHLY, CDR2 FYNNEI. The CDR3 runs to 13 residues. The assay, immunoSEQ v3.0, was run at survey level. The repertoire was sequenced with immunoSEQ multiplex PCR; TCRdb's copy has only in-frame clones and lacks some. This sample has tens of thousands of clones, with about 95% found just once. This clone was seen only a few times. This chain links TRBV2 with TRBJ1-2; tentative D call: TRBD1 (5 bases). Sequenced here: unsorted PBMCs, sampled 3.7 years after starting antiretroviral therapy. This sequence originates from a woman between 50 and 59 years old with HIV. DNA for the CDR3: TGTGCCAGCATCCGGGGGTGGGTCGGTGGCTACACCTTC. This encodes CASIRGWVGGYTF.